These 27 T cell receptor beta chains were sequenced from one sample in a study of blood T cell repertoires in COVID-19. The assay was immunoSEQ multiplex PCR, and TCRdb's table has in-frame clones only and misses some. The sample consists of 250,000 to 350,000 clones, roughly 90% of them appearing once. Sequencing input: peripheral blood. The receptors were gathered from a woman in her twenties or thirties with COVID-19, enrolled during active disease.

Written as DNA, the CDR3 is TGTGCCAGCAGTTCTGATGGACAGGGTAGGGAGCAGTTCTTC. Its translation is CASSSDGQGREQFF. The V and J genes are TRBV2 and TRBJ2-1, with 8 bases fitting TRBD1. The CDR3 is made up of 14 amino acids. V lost 5 bases to trimming and J lost 10 bases; unmatched junction nucleotides: 10. Germline V gene data show CDR1 as SNHLY and CDR2 as FYNNEI.

The chain joins TRBV30 to TRBJ2-7; possibly TRBD2 for D (5 bases). The length of the CDR3 is 13 residues. Between the trimmed V and J ends, which lost 2 bases and 7 bases, there was a span of 15 bases. Germline CDR1 reads GTSNPN; CDR2 reads SVGIG (reference sequence). The CDR3 sequence is CAWSPHGVSEQYF. The CDR3 coding sequence is TGTGCCTGGAGTCCCCACGGGGTCTCGGAGCAGTACTTC.

The rearrangement uses TRBV20-1 and TRBJ1-5; possibly TRBD1 for D (5 bases). V dropped 3 bases and J dropped 13 bases, with 13 bases sitting between them. Germline loops: CDR1 DFQATT, CDR2 SNEGSKA (reference sequence). The CDR3 consists of 11 residues. In DNA, the CDR3 is TGCAGTGCTAGCGGGGGGGTCCCTCAGCATTTT. It encodes CSASGGVPQHF.

The rearrangement joins TRBV29-1 to TRBJ1-1; no definite D call. Per the germline V gene, CDR1 is SQVTM and CDR2 is ANQGSEA. This CDR3 has 13 amino acids. The V end was cut by 6 bases, the J end by 4 bases, with 15 bases between. The chain's CDR3 is CSVPLRAGTEAFF. CDR3 in DNA: TGCAGCGTCCCACTCCGAGCGGGCACTGAAGCTTTCTTT. Filled out from reference TRBV29-1 and TRBJ1-1, the complete variable domain reads SAVISQKPSRDICQRGTSLTIQCQVDSQVTMMFWYRQQPGQSLTLIATANQGSEATYESGFVIDKFPISRPNLTFSTLTVSNMSPEDSSIYLCSVPLRAGTEAFFGQGTRLTVV.

This sequence joins TRBV10-3 and TRBJ2-7, with TRBD2 identical over 13 bases. Germline trimming cut 5 bases from V and 6 bases from J; bases unmatched to any gene: 7. This CDR3 is 15 amino acids long. Germline values: CDR1 ENHRY, CDR2 SYGVKD. This CDR3 is CAISTGTSGTFEQYF. The CDR3, as DNA: TGTGCCATCAGTACCGGGACTAGCGGGACCTTCGAGCAGTACTTC.

The chain carries TRBV19 and TRBJ2-7; 9 bases line up with TRBD1. J gave up 5 bases and V 3 bases, and 2 bases lay outside the gene matches. This CDR3 comprises 13 residues. Per the germline V gene, CDR1 is LNHDA and CDR2 is SQIVND (reference sequence). CDR3 amino acids: CASSIGTGNEQYF. The DNA for the CDR3 is TGTGCCAGTAGTATCGGGACAGGGAACGAGCAGTACTTC.

This rearrangement joins TRBV11-2 to TRBJ2-7; D is uncertain. The germline V gene has CDR1 SGHAT and CDR2 FQNNGV. Trimming pared 1 base from V and 6 bases from J, leaving 7 bases between. The length of the CDR3 is 12 residues. The CDR3 here is CASSLGLPEQYF. The CDR3 DNA follows: TGTGCCAGCAGCTTAGGACTCCCCGAGCAGTACTTC.

The chain joins TRBV19 to TRBJ2-1; D might be TRBD2 (6 bases). Trimming stripped 4 bases from V and 4 bases from J, with 11 bases between. The CDR3 is made up of 14 amino acids. The V gene's germline CDR1 is LNHDA and CDR2 SQIVND (reference sequence). The DNA of the CDR3 is TGTGCCAGTAGTACCCTAGGAGGGTACAATGAGCAGTTCTTC. It encodes CASSTLGGYNEQFF.

The chain carries TRBV28 and TRBJ1-6; TRBD1 might be the D (6 bases). Trimming stripped 8 bases from V and 10 bases from J, with 21 bases between. Germline CDR1 is MDHEN and CDR2 is SYDVKM. This CDR3 contains 15 residues. CDR3 sequence (DNA): TGTGCCAGCCAACCCCTCGGGGGGCGCCGGTCACCCCTCCACTTT. Its protein product is CASQPLGGRRSPLHF.

The chain joins TRBV2 to TRBJ1-3; D uncertain. Trimming cost V 5 bases and J 9 bases, with 20 bases left between them. From germline, CDR1 is SNHLY and CDR2 FYNNEI. CDR3 length equals 15 residues. The CDR3 loop reads CASSFMTLAEGTIYF. The CDR3 region has the DNA TGTGCCAGCAGTTTTATGACGTTGGCGGAAGGCACCATATATTTT.

This clone was seen only a few times. A junction end diverges from the germline sequence, so it may reflect a read error. This chain links TRBV30 with TRBJ2-1; D perhaps matches TRBD2 (5 bases). The CDR3 is made up of 11 amino acids. CDR1 is GTSNPN and CDR2 is SVGIG in the germline V gene (reference sequence). For the CDR3, the DNA is TGTGCCTGGAGTGTATTGCTAGCTCGGGTCTTC. Its protein is CAWSVLLARVF.

This chain uses TRBV6-5 with TRBJ1-6; 7 bases are shared with TRBD1. Germline V gene sequence: CDR1 MNHEY, CDR2 SVGAGI. This CDR3 comprises 14 residues. V lost 2 bases to trimming and J lost 10 bases; unmatched junction nucleotides: 5. The CDR3 loop is CASSYDRVRSPLHF. In DNA, the CDR3 is TGTGCCAGCAGTTACGACAGGGTTAGATCACCCCTCCACTTT.

The chain carries TRBV4-2 and TRBJ2-5, with no clear D. The germline gives CDR1 LGHNA, CDR2 YNFKEQ. Trimming removed 1 base at V and 4 bases at J, with 10 bases between. This CDR3 has 14 amino acids. The CDR3 region is CASSQGSSPETQYF. Here the CDR3 DNA reads TGTGCCAGCAGCCAAGGTAGTTCCCCAGAGACCCAGTACTTC.

In its sample, this clone was seen once. The chain links TRBV3-1 (or the pseudogene TRBV3-2) to TRBJ1-1; a weak D match, TRBD1 (6 bases). This CDR3 is built from 11 residues. Per germline, CDR1 LGHDT and CDR2 YNNKEL (reference sequence). Trimming took off 0 bases at V and 10 bases at J, with 6 bases between the two ends. The CDR3 region is CASSQEGAAFF. CDR3 nucleotides: TGTGCCAGCAGCCAAGAGGGGGCAGCTTTCTTT.

The V call is TRBV3-1 (or the pseudogene TRBV3-2), the J call TRBJ2-3; no reliable D call. Trimming pared 4 bases from V and 2 bases from J, leaving 7 bases between. Germline V gene sequence: CDR1 LGHDT, CDR2 YNNKEL (reference sequence). The length of the CDR3 is 13 residues. The CDR3 DNA follows: TGTGCCAGCAGCCCGACTGACACAGATACGCAGTATTTT. It codes for CASSPTDTDTQYF.

This chain links TRBV29-1 with TRBJ2-7; 7 bases align to TRBD2. The CDR3 has 13 residues. Germline CDR1 is SQVTM and CDR2 is ANQGSEA. Losses at the gene ends were 2 bases for V and 0 bases for J; bases not matched to a gene: 1. The DNA for the CDR3 is TGCAGCGTTGAAAAGCGGGACTCCTACGAGCAGTACTTC. This translates into CSVEKRDSYEQYF.

The CDR3 DNA reads TGTGCCAGCACAGGACTAGCGGGAAGGGGGGGAGAGACCCAGTACTTC. It yields the protein CASTGLAGRGGETQYF. The V call is TRBV28, the J call TRBJ2-5; 12 bases align to TRBD2. This CDR3 region has 16 residues. With 7 bases clipped from V and 4 bases from J, the junction kept 10 bases outside the gene matches. Per germline, CDR1 MDHEN and CDR2 SYDVKM.

The V and J genes are TRBV4-1 and TRBJ1-4; a possible D gene is TRBD1 (5 bases). CDR1 MGHRA and CDR2 YSYEKL come from the germline V gene. The V and J ends lost 0 bases and 13 bases respectively, with 15 bases between them. The CDR3 runs to 14 residues. For the CDR3, the DNA is TGCGCCAGCAGCCAAGAGACCGGGACTATCGGACTGTTTTTT. Translation gives CASSQETGTIGLFF.

CDR3 in DNA: TGTGCCAGTAGTCTTGCGGGGGACGAGCAGTACTTC. Amino acids: CASSLAGDEQYF. This sequence joins TRBV19 and TRBJ2-7; TRBD2 agrees at 7 bases. Germline V gene data show CDR1 as LNHDA and CDR2 as SQIVND (reference sequence). This CDR3 has 12 amino acids. V gave up 5 bases and J gave up 5 bases; unmatched junction bases: 3.

The rearrangement joins TRBV2 to TRBJ1-1, with D unclear. The CDR3 length is 14 residues. V lost 6 bases to trimming and J lost 0 bases, with 11 bases between them. The germline V gene has CDR1 SNHLY and CDR2 FYNNEI. The CDR3 loop reads CASRVQVVNTEAFF. The DNA for the CDR3 is TGTGCCAGCAGGGTCCAGGTGGTGAACACTGAAGCTTTCTTT.

The chain has TRBV30 and TRBJ2-7; weak D call: TRBD1 (6 bases). Germline assignment: CDR1 GTSNPN and CDR2 SVGIG (reference sequence). CDR3 length: 12 amino acids. The CDR3 DNA is TGTGAGCAACAGGGCAGGTCCTACGAGCAGTACTTC. This codes for CEQQGRSYEQYF.

The rearrangement links TRBV6-5 to TRBJ1-5; possibly TRBD1 for D (5 bases). Trimming pared 0 bases from V and 7 bases from J, leaving 10 bases between. This CDR3 is built from 14 residues. Germline V gene data show CDR1 as MNHEY and CDR2 as SVGAGI. The CDR3 region is CASSYSAGQQPQHF. CDR3 bases: TGTGCCAGCAGTTACTCGGCAGGGCAACAGCCCCAGCATTTT.

The chain carries TRBV2 and TRBJ2-7, with 10 bases that match TRBD1. Germline V CDR1 and CDR2: SNHLY, FYNNEI. The J segment lost 4 bases and the V segment lost 8 bases, leaving 5 bases of the junction unmatched. The CDR3 covers 13 residues. CDR3: CASARDRGYEQYF. CDR3 sequence (DNA): TGTGCCAGCGCCCGGGACAGGGGATACGAGCAGTACTTC.

The chain carries TRBV19 and TRBJ1-4, with D unresolved. V lost 3 bases, J lost 5 bases, and 13 bases lay in between. CDR1 is LNHDA, CDR2 SQIVND, per germline (reference sequence). The CDR3 sequence is 15 residues long. CDR3 DNA: TGTGCCAGTAGTATTAGTGGAGCCGGGAATGAAAAACTGTTTTTT. Translation: CASSISGAGNEKLFF.

A single count supports this clone. The CDR3 sequence is CASSPRTGGGEQYF. CDR3 DNA: TGTGCCAGCAGCCCCCGGACAGGGGGCGGTGAGCAGTACTTC. The chain couples TRBV7-9 to TRBJ2-7; TRBD1 aligns across 11 bases. Germline-derived CDR1 and CDR2 are SEHNR and FQNEAQ (reference sequence). The CDR3 consists of 14 residues. V dropped 5 bases and J dropped 7; count of bases not matched to a gene: 7.

CDR3 bases: TGTGCCTGGAGTGTAGGACAGGGGGGCTATGGCTACACCTTC. The encoded protein is CAWSVGQGGYGYTF. The V gene is TRBV30, the J gene TRBJ1-2; 10 bases line up with TRBD1. Germline V gene data show CDR1 as GTSNPN and CDR2 as SVGIG (reference sequence). The trim removed 0 bases at V and 4 bases at J, leaving 2 bases unmatched. The CDR3 runs 14 residues.

Comments on this clone: The identical CDR3 is also encoded by other nucleotide sequences in the sample. This chain links TRBV19 with TRBJ2-2; D remains unclear. CDR1 and CDR2 from the germline V gene are LNHDA and SQIVND (reference sequence). The CDR3 loop spans 12 amino acids. V lost 3 bases to trimming and J lost 5 bases, with 4 bases between them. CDR3 sequence (DNA): TGTGCCAGTAGTATTTTAACCGGGGAGCTGTTTTTT. The encoded protein is CASSILTGELFF.